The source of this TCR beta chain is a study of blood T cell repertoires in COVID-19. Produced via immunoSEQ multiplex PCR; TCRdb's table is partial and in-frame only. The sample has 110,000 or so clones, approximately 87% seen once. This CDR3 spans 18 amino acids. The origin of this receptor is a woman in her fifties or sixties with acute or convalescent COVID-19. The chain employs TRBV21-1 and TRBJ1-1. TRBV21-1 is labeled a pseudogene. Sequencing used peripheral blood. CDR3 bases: TGTGCCAACCCCCCCGAGGCACGGGGTTGGTTCCGGAACACTGAAGCTTTCTTT. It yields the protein CANPPEARGWFRNTEAFF.